A selection of T cell receptor beta chains follows, all from one sample in a study of PD-L1 blockade in urothelial cancer. Method: immunoSEQ multiplex PCR; TCRdb's copy keeps in-frame clones and lacks some. This sample carries approximately 51,000 clones, 85% to 90% of them seen once, and the ten largest clones take around 22%. The specimen comprised PBMCs, sampled around atezolizumab (anti-PD-L1) treatment. These receptors were obtained from a man aged 55 to 69 with urothelial cancer. CDR3s include the opening cysteine and the closing phenylalanine or tryptophan. The order of the fields is D gene, J gene, clone size, V gene, CDR3 DNA, CDR3 protein. The D gene is left open where the match is weak. Part of the rows lack a size; the others show once, few, many or a class for expanded clones.

NA | TRBJ1-2 | NA | TRBV5-1 | TGCGCCAGCAGCTTGCCCCGGCAGGGCATCTATGGCTACACCTTC | CASSLPRQGIYGYTF
NA | TRBJ1-2 | few | TRBV4-1 | TGCGCCAGCAGCCAAGATCAGATGAACTATGGCTACACCTTC | CASSQDQMNYGYTF
NA | TRBJ2-3 | NA | TRBV5-1 | TGCGCCAGCAGCTCCGATATGCGTACGCAGTATTTT | CASSSDMRTQYF
NA | TRBJ1-5 | once | TRBV5-5 | TGTGCCAGCAGCTTCCAGGGGCGACCTAATCAGCCCCAGCATTTT | CASSFQGRPNQPQHF
TRBD1 | TRBJ1-5 | NA | TRBV30 | TGTGCCTGGAGTGCGACAGGGAGCAATCAGCCCCAGCATTTT | CAWSATGSNQPQHF
TRBD1 | TRBJ2-3 | NA | TRBV12-5 | TGTGCTAGTGGTTCTGGGACAGGACCCCATACAGATACGCAGTATTTT | CASGSGTGPHTDTQYF
NA | TRBJ2-1 | NA | TRBV6-5 | TGTGCCAGCAGTTACCCGGACAATGAGCAGTTCTTC | CASSYPDNEQFF
NA | TRBJ2-7 | NA | TRBV10-3 | TGTGCCATCAGACGGGTTGAATCAGGGTCCTACGAGCAGTACTTC | CAIRRVESGSYEQYF
NA | TRBJ1-5 | NA | TRBV27 | TGTGCCAGCAGCTATCAGGGCCGAGGCCAGCCCCAGCATTTT | CASSYQGRGQPQHF
TRBD2 | TRBJ2-1 | NA | TRBV9 | TGTGCCAGCAGCGTACTAGCGGGAGGTTACAATGAGCAGTTCTTC | CASSVLAGGYNEQFF
NA | TRBJ1-4 | NA | TRBV7-9 | TGTGCCAGCAGCTCGCCACAGGTAGCGGTTCGGGAAAAACTGTTTTTT | CASSSPQVAVREKLFF
TRBD2 | TRBJ2-5 | NA | TRBV7-2 | TGTGCCAGCAGCTTCTCCCCCGCGGGGGGACTTCACCAAGAGACCCAGTACTTC | CASSFSPAGGLHQETQYF
TRBD1 | TRBJ1-3 | NA | TRBV11-2 | TGTGCCAGCAGCTTAGACCCAACAGGGGCAGCCCGCTCTGGAAACACCATATATTTT | CASSLDPTGAARSGNTIYF
NA | TRBJ1-1 | once | TRBV20-1 | TGCAGTGCCCCGGGATATACTGAAGCTTTCTTT | CSAPGYTEAFF
NA | TRBJ2-5 | once | TRBV5-1 | TGCGCCAGCATCGATGGGGCGGGGGCCTTCCAAGAGACCCAGTACTTC | CASIDGAGAFQETQYF
TRBD1 | TRBJ1-2 | NA | TRBV10-3 | TGTGCCATCAGTATGGGACAGGGGTATGGCTACACCTTC | CAISMGQGYGYTF
NA | TRBJ2-3 | NA | TRBV19 | TGTGCCAGTAGTATCCAGCGGGCCACAGATACGCAGTATTTT | CASSIQRATDTQYF
TRBD1 | TRBJ1-2 | NA | TRBV4-3 | TGCGCCAGCAGAAAGGGGACAGGTTATCGGGATGGCTACACCTTC | CASRKGTGYRDGYTF
TRBD2 | TRBJ2-1 | NA | TRBV6-4 | TGTGCCAGCAGTGATAGCGGGGGGGCAAATGAGCAGTTCTTC | CASSDSGGANEQFF
NA | TRBJ1-1 | NA | TRBV11-2 | TGTGCCAGCAGCTCGAGTACAGGGACTGAAGCTTTCTTT | CASSSSTGTEAFF
TRBD1 | TRBJ1-6 | NA | TRBV6-5 | TGTGCCAGCAGTTATGTTGGGACAGGAGAAGTCCCCCTCCACTTT | CASSYVGTGEVPLHF
TRBD1 | TRBJ2-7 | NA | TRBV6-6 | TGTACCAGCAGTCGGGCTTCCGGGACAGGGCCCTACGAGCAGTACTTC | CTSSRASGTGPYEQYF
NA | TRBJ2-3 | once | TRBV5-8 | TGTGCCAGCAGCCGGTGGAGGGCTAGCACAGATACGCAGTATTTT | CASSRWRASTDTQYF
NA | TRBJ1-1 | NA | TRBV5-1 | TGCGCCAGCAGCTTGGCGGGTGAGAGAGCTTTCTTT | CASSLAGERAFF
TRBD2 | TRBJ2-3 | NA | TRBV19 | TGTGCCAGTAGTATCTCGACTAGCGGGGCTAGCACAGATACGCAGTATTTT | CASSISTSGASTDTQYF
TRBD2 | TRBJ2-1 | NA | TRBV6-4 | TGTGCCAGCAGTCGACTAGCGGGAGTTGGAAATGAGCAGTTCTTC | CASSRLAGVGNEQFF
TRBD1 | TRBJ2-7 | NA | TRBV19 | TGTGCCAGTAGAGACAGGGTTACTACCTACGAGCAGTACTTC | CASRDRVTTYEQYF
NA | TRBJ2-2 | NA | TRBV19 | TGTGCCAGTAATGACCGAGGGACCGGGGAGCTGTTTTTT | CASNDRGTGELFF
TRBD1 | TRBJ2-1 | NA | TRBV5-1 | TGCGCCAGCAGCGCGGTCACAGGGGATGAGCAGTTCTTC | CASSAVTGDEQFF
TRBD1 | TRBJ2-6 | once | TRBV7-3 | TGTGCCAGCAGCCGTACGGGGACAGGGGAGCATCCTGGGGCCAACGTCCTGACTTTC | CASSRTGTGEHPGANVLTF
TRBD1 | TRBJ1-2 | NA | TRBV30 | TGTGCCTGGAGTTCCTCGGACAGGGGGTATGGCTACACCTTC | CAWSSSDRGYGYTF
TRBD1 | TRBJ2-7 | NA | TRBV5-1 | TGCGCCAGCAGCTTTAACGGACAGGGATCCTACGAGCAGTACTTC | CASSFNGQGSYEQYF
NA | TRBJ1-1 | few | TRBV9 | TGTGCCAGTTCTCGTACCGGGAACACTGAAGCTTTCTTT | CASSRTGNTEAFF
NA | TRBJ2-6 | NA | TRBV5-1 | TGCGCCAGCAGCCCTAGAGGGGGGGCTGGGGCCAACGTCCTGACTTTC | CASSPRGGAGANVLTF
NA | TRBJ2-5 | NA | TRBV29-1 | TGCAGCGTCCCCTCGACAGAAACCCAAGAGACCCAGTACTTC | CSVPSTETQETQYF
TRBD1 | TRBJ1-2 | NA | TRBV28 | TGTGCCAGCAGTCCGGACAGGGGCAAGTATGGCTACACCTTC | CASSPDRGKYGYTF
NA | TRBJ1-2 | NA | TRBV28 | TGTGCCAGCACCTCGCTGGGGCCCTATGGCTACACCTTC | CASTSLGPYGYTF
TRBD1 | TRBJ2-2 | NA | TRBV29-1 | TGCAGCGTCACGGACAGGGGCATTGCCGGGGAGCTGTTTTTT | CSVTDRGIAGELFF
NA | TRBJ2-4 | NA | TRBV5-4 | TGTGCCAGCAGCTCCCGAGCCAAAAACATTCAGTACTTC | CASSSRAKNIQYF
NA | TRBJ1-1 | NA | TRBV18 | TGTGCCAGCTCACCACTTCGACACAAGGTGAACACTGAAGCTTTCTTT | CASSPLRHKVNTEAFF
TRBD1 | TRBJ2-3 | NA | TRBV12-5 | TGTGCTAGTGGTTTCGGGAGGACAGGGGCGATAGATACGCAGTATTTT | CASGFGRTGAIDTQYF
NA | TRBJ2-2 | NA | TRBV19 | NA | CASSWGQGAYTGELFF
NA | TRBJ2-2 | NA | TRBV19 | TGTGCCAGTAGCGCCCCATACGCCTACGGGGAGCTGTTTTTT | CASSAPYAYGELFF
NA | TRBJ2-5 | NA | TRBV11-2 | TGTGCCAGCAGCTCGGGACTCCGGGAGACCCAGTACTTC | CASSSGLRETQYF
NA | TRBJ1-6 | NA | TRBV27 | TGTGCCAGCAGTCGAGGGACAAGTGGGAATTCACCCCTCCACTTT | CASSRGTSGNSPLHF
TRBD1 | TRBJ2-2 | NA | TRBV18 | TGTGCCAGCTCACAGACAGGGGCGGACACCGGGGAGCTGTTTTTT | CASSQTGADTGELFF
TRBD1 | TRBJ1-6 | NA | TRBV7-2 | TGTGCCAGCAGCCGGAACACAGGGGGCAATTCACCCCTCCACTTT | CASSRNTGGNSPLHF
NA | TRBJ1-2 | NA | TRBV7-6 | TGTGCCAGCAGCTTAGGGGGGGACCTGAATGGCTACACCTTC | CASSLGGDLNGYTF
NA | TRBJ1-2 | NA | TRBV7-2 | TGTGCCAGCAGCTCACAACCTCAGGTGGCCTATGGCTACACCTTC | CASSSQPQVAYGYTF
TRBD1 | TRBJ1-6 | NA | TRBV10-3 | TGTGCCATCAGTGGTACGGACAGGGTAGGCAATTCACCCCTCCACTTT | CAISGTDRVGNSPLHF
TRBD1 | TRBJ2-7 | NA | TRBV19 | TGTGCCAGTTCGGACAGGGGGCCGTACGAGCAGTACTTC | CASSDRGPYEQYF